The entry below describes one T cell receptor (beta chain). The antigen is unknown. The ends were cut back, 5 bases at V and 4 bases at J, with 13 bases in the middle. CDR3 length: 14 residues. Germline values: CDR1 SGHAT, CDR2 FQNNGV. This entry is derived from a study of T cell repertoires in cytomegalovirus infection. Turning to the study itself: The public TCR beta signatures pointed to both CMV infection and matching HLA type.

General observations from the study: Clonotypes of TCR beta that were HLA-C-restricted and CMV-specific dominated the ex vivo response. Identification of carriers of CMV plus the relevant HLA was achieved through cumulative public TCR beta family frequency.

Each CDR3 protein gets one entry after TCRdb re-called the reads with MiXCR. The table lists about 190,000 distinct CDR3 sequences, roughly 9% of them singletons. This sequence was found in a human donor in good health (CMV status not recorded). Some clones in this sample may be carry-over from other donors' samples. This chain joins TRBV11-2 and TRBJ2-3; D is possibly TRBD2 (7 bases). Sequencing was done on a sample of PBMCs. CDR3 nucleotides: TGTGCCAGCAGCATCCCGGGGGGCCCAGATACGCAGTATTTT. Translating gives CASSIPGGPDTQYF.